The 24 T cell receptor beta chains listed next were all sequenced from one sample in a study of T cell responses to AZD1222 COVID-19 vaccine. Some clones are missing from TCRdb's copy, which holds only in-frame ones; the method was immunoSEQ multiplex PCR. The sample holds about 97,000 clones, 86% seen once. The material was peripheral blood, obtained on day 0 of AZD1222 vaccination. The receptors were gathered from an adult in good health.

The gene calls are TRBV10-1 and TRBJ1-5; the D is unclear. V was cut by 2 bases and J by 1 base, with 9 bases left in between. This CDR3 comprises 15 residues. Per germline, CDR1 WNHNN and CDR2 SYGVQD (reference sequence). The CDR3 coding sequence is TGCGCCAGCAGTGAGGCTGGCGGGAGCAATCAGCCCCAGCATTTT. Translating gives CASSEAGGSNQPQHF.

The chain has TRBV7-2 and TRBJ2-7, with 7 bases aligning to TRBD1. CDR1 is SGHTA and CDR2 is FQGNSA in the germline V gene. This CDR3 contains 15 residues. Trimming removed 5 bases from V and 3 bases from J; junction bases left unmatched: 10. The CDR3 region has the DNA TGTGCCAGCAGCACGGAGCCGGGACAGAGCTACGAGCAGTACTTC. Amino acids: CASSTEPGQSYEQYF.

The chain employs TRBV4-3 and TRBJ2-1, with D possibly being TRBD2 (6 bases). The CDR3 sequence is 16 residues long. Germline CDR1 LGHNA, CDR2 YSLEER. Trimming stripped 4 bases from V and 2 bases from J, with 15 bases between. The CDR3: CASSLTLASTYNEQFF. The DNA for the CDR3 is TGCGCCAGCAGCCTTACGCTAGCGTCAACCTACAATGAGCAGTTCTTC.

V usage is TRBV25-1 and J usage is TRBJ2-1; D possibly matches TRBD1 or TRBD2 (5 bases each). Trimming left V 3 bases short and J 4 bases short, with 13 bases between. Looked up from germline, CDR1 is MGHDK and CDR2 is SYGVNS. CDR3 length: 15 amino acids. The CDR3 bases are TGTGCCAGCAGTGACCCCGGGACCCCTTACAATGAGCAGTTCTTC. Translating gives CASSDPGTPYNEQFF. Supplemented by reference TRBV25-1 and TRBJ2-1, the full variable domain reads EADIYQTPRYLVIGTGKKITLECSQTMGHDKMYWYQQDPGMELHLIHYSYGVNSTEKGDLSSESTVSRIRTEHFPLTLESARPSHTSQYLCASSDPGTPYNEQFFGPGTRLTVL.

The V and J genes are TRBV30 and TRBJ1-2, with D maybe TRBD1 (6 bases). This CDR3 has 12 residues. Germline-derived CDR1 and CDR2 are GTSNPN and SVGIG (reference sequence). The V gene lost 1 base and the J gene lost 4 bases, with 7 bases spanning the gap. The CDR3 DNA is TGTGCCTGGAGTGACAGGGTCTATGGCTACACCTTC. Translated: CAWSDRVYGYTF.

The CDR3 sequence is CASSMTVNTEAFF. The DNA for the CDR3 is TGTGCCAGCAGTATGACGGTGAACACTGAAGCTTTCTTT. The gene calls are TRBV6-2 or TRBV6-3 and TRBJ1-1; D is unclear. The CDR3 runs to 13 residues. Germline CDR1 MNHEY, CDR2 SVGEGT. V gave up 5 bases and J gave up 0 bases, with 7 bases separating them.

The CDR3 protein is CASSIEGSSYNEQFF. CDR3 DNA sequence: TGTGCCAGTAGTATTGAGGGCAGCTCCTACAATGAGCAGTTCTTC. The rearrangement joins TRBV19 to TRBJ2-1; perhaps TRBD2 as D (5 bases). Germline V gene sequence: CDR1 LNHDA, CDR2 SQIVND (reference sequence). The CDR3 is 15 amino acids. V shed 3 bases and J shed 0 bases, with 9 bases lying between them. Based on the CDR3 plus reference TRBV19 and TRBJ2-1, the full variable domain is DGGITQSPKYLFRKEGQNVTLSCEQNLNHDAMYWYRQDPGQGLRLIYYSQIVNDFQKGDIAEGYSVSREKKESFPLTVTSAQKNPTAFYLCASSIEGSSYNEQFFGPGTRLTVL.

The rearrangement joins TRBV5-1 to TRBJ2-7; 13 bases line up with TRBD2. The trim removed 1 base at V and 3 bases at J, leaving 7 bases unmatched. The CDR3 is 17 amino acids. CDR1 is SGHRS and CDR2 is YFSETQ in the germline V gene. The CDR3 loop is CASSLRVTSGRNYEQYF. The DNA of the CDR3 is TGCGCCAGCAGCTTGAGAGTGACTAGCGGGAGGAACTACGAGCAGTACTTC.

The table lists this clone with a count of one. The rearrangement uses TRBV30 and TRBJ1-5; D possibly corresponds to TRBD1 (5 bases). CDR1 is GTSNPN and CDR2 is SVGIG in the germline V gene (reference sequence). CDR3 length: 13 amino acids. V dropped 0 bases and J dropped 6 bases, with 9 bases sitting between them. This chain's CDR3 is CAWSVGVSQPQHF. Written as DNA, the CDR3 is TGTGCCTGGAGTGTAGGGGTTTCTCAGCCCCAGCATTTT.

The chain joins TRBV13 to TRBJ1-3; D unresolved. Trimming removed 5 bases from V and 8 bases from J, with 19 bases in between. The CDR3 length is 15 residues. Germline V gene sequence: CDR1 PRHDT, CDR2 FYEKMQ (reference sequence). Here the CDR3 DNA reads TGTGCCAGCAGCATAGTACAGAGCGCTTGGGACACCATATATTTT. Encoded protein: CASSIVQSAWDTIYF.

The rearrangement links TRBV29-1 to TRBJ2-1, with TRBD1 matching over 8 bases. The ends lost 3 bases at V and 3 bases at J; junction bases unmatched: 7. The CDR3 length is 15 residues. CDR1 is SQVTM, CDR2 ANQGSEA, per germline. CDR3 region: CSVDRTGGYYNEQFF. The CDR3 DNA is TGCAGCGTTGATCGAACAGGGGGATACTACAATGAGCAGTTCTTC.

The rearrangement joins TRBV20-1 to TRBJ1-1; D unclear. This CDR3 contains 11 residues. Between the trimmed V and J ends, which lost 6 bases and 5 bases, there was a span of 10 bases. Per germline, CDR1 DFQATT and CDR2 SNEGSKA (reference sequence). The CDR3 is CSAPRGTEAFF. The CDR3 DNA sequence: TGCAGTGCCCCCCGGGGAACTGAAGCTTTCTTT.

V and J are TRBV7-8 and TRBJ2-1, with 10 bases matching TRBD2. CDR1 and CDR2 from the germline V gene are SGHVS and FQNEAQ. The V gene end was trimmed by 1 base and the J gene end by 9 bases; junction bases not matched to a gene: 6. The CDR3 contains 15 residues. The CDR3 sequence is CASSLVLAGEGEQFF. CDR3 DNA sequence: TGTGCCAGCAGCTTAGTGCTAGCGGGAGAGGGTGAGCAGTTCTTC.

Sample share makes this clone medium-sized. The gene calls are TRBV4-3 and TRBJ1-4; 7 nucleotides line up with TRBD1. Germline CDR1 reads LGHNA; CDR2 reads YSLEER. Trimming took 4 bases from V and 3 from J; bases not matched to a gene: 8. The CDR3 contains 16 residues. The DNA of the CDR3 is TGCGCCAGCAGCCTTGCCAGGGGGACGGCTAATGAAAAACTGTTTTTT. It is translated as CASSLARGTANEKLFF.

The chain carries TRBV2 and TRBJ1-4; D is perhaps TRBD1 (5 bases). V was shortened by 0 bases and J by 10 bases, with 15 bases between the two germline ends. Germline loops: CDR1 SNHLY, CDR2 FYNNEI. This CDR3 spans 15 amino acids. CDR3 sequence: CASSEARGPLVKLFF. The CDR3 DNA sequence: TGTGCCAGCAGTGAAGCAAGGGGTCCCCTAGTAAAACTGTTTTTT.

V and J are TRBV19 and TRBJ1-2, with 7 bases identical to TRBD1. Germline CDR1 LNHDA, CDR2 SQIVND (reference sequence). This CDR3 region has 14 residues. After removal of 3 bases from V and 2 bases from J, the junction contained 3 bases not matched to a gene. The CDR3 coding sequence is TGTGCCAGTAGTATCTCACAGGGGAACTATGGCTACACCTTC. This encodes CASSISQGNYGYTF.

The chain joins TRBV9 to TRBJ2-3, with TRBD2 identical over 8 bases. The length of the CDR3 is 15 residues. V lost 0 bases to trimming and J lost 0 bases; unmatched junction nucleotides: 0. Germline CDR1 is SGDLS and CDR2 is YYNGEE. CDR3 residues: CASSVASGSTDTQYF. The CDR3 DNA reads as TGTGCCAGCAGCGTAGCTAGCGGGAGCACAGATACGCAGTATTTT.

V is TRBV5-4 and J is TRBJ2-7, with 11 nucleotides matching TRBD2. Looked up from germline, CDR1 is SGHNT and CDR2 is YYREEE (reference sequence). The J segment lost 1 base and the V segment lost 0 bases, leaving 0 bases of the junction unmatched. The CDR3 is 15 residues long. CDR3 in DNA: TGTGCCAGCAGCTTGGGACTAGCGGGGTCCTACGAGCAGTACTTC. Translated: CASSLGLAGSYEQYF.

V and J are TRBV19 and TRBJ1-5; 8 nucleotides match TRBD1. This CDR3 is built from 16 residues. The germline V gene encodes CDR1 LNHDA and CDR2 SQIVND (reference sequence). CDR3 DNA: TGTGCAGCGGAAGGCAGGGGGCCTTATAGCAATCAGCCCCAGCATTTT. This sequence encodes CAAEGRGPYSNQPQHF.

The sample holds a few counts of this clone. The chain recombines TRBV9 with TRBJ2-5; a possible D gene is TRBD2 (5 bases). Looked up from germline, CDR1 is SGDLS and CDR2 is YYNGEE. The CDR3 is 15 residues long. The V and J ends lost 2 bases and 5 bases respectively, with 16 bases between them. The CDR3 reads CASSVFGSRGETQYF. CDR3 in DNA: TGTGCCAGCAGCGTCTTCGGGTCTAGAGGGGAGACCCAGTACTTC.

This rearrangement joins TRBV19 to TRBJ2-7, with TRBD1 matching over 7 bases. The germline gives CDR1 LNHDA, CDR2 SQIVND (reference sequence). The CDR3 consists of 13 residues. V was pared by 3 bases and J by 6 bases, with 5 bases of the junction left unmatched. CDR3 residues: CASSMRGGGEQYF. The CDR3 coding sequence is TGTGCCAGTAGTATGCGAGGGGGCGGCGAGCAGTACTTC.

CDR3 in amino acids: CASSPDISGNTIYF. The CDR3 nucleotides read TGTGCCAGCAGCCCGGACATTTCGGGAAACACCATATATTTT. V usage is TRBV7-9 and J usage is TRBJ1-3, with D tentatively TRBD1 (5 bases). CDR3 length: 14 amino acids. The V and J ends lost 5 bases and 4 bases respectively, with 12 bases between them. The germline V gene encodes CDR1 SEHNR and CDR2 FQNEAQ (reference sequence). Combining the CDR3 with reference TRBV7-9 and TRBJ1-3 gives the whole variable domain DTGVSQNPRHKITKRGQNVTFRCDPISEHNRLYWYRQTLGQGPEFLTYFQNEAQLEKSRLLSDRFSAERPKGSFSTLEIQRTEQGDSAMYLCASSPDISGNTIYFGEGSWLTVV.

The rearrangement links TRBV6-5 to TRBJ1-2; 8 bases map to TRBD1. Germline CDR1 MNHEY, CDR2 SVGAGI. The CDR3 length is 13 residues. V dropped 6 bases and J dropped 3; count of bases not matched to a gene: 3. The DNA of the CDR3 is TGTGCCAGCAGACAGGGGGGGTACTATGGCTACACCTTC. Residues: CASRQGGYYGYTF.

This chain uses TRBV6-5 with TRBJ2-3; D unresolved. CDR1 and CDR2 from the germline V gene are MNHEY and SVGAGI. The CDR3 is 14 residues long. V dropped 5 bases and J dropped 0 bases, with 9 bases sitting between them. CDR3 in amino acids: CASSPGSSTDTQYF. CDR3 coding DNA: TGTGCCAGCAGTCCCGGCTCTAGCACAGATACGCAGTATTTT.